The 3 T cell receptor beta chains below were found in one sample sequenced in a study of T-cell memory formation after mild COVID-19. TCRdb re-called the 5' RACE reads with MiXCR, one entry per CDR3 protein. Of 500,000 to 650,000 distinct CDR3 sequences listed, about a fifth were seen once; the top ten hold around 9.2%. Sequencing was done on a sample of PBMCs or a T cell subset sorted from them (not recorded which). Receptor source: an adult woman who had mild COVID-19 (a few samples of this study predate the infection). Cell type and time point are not known.

The chain is built from TRBV6-2 or TRBV6-3 and TRBJ2-7, with 10 bases aligning to TRBD1. Looked up from germline, CDR1 is MNHEY and CDR2 is SVGEGT. The CDR3 sequence is 16 residues long. Trimming at V came to 7 bases and at J to 2 bases, leaving 11 bases not matched to a gene. The CDR3 sequence: CASNSPGTGDTYEQYF. The CDR3 region has the DNA TGTGCCAGCAATTCGCCCGGGACAGGGGACACCTACGAGCAGTACTTC.

In this sample, this clonotype turned up a few times. The chain is built from TRBV21-1 and TRBJ2-7; no DNA check was done on the table's D call, TRBD1. TRBV21-1 is tagged as a pseudogene. The CDR3 contains 15 residues. The CDR3 region is CASIKNPGGSYEQYF. CDR3 sequence (DNA): TGTGCCAGCATAAAAAACCCCGGGGGATCCTACGAGCAGTACTTC.

In this sample, this clonotype turned up a few times. The gene calls are TRBV12-3 or TRBV12-4 and TRBJ1-1; 7 nucleotides line up with TRBD1. The CDR3 runs to 14 residues. Germline trimming cut 7 bases from V and 4 bases from J; bases unmatched to any gene: 9. CDR3 sequence: CASNLLRGSTEAFF. In DNA form, the CDR3 reads TGTGCCAGCAACTTGCTCAGGGGGAGCACTGAAGCTTTCTTT.